This T cell receptor (beta chain) was sequenced during a study of blood T cell repertoires in COVID-19. In the study overall: From the United States, Italy and Spain came samples of acute and convalescent COVID-19.

Trimming shortened V by 0 bases and J by 5 bases, and 11 bases separated the two germline ends. Per the germline V gene, CDR1 is GTSNPN and CDR2 is SVGIG (reference sequence). The CDR3 length is 14 residues. The authors' processing: Reference gene primer amplification in the assay estimated nucleated cell counts. TCRdb keeps only in-frame clones here, not all; method: immunoSEQ multiplex PCR. D and trimming were read from the DNA, whereas the V and J calls and clone size are those reported in that table. Among fewer than 350,000 clones, about 83% were seen once, and the ten largest hold 6%. Participants' reported clinical history set cohort assignment. Two negative PCRs, clearance, or symptom resolution had been documented for recovered Cohort 3 donors.

This clonotype originated in a woman aged 35 to 49 who had recovered from COVID-19. V and J are TRBV30 and TRBJ2-1, with D possibly TRBD2 on 6 matching bases. Sequencing was done on a sample of PBMCs or T cells enriched from blood (not recorded which). The CDR3 reads CAWSVWRGNNEQFF. CDR3 in DNA: TGTGCCTGGAGTGTATGGCGGGGAAACAATGAGCAGTTCTTC.